The clone carrying this TCR beta chain is classed as medium-sized. Its specificity is unknown. TCRdb fed the 5' RACE reads into MiXCR, producing one record per CDR3 protein. This sample carries about 10,000 distinct CDR3 sequences, 14% of them seen once, and the ten largest clones take 3.3%. The study, taken as a whole, reports: The larger-cohort validation was restricted to a single TCR beta V-J rearrangement rather than whole repertoires.

With 0 bases removed from V and 1 base from J, the gap between germline ends came to 14 bases. The CDR3 is 16 residues long. Cells sorted as Tregs were CD4+, CD25+ and CD127-/low. The chain joins TRBV5-7 to TRBJ2-7, with D perhaps given as TRBD1 or TRBD2 (5 bases each). TRBV5-7 is known as an ORF, though its function is uncertain. This clonotype was sampled from a female donor with breast cancer. The specimen sequenced was Tregs sorted from blood. The CDR3 coding sequence is TGTGCCAGCAGCTTGGCCGGGGACGGAGGATCCTACGAGCAGTACTTC. Protein sequence: CASSLAGDGGSYEQYF.